Given below is one TCR beta chain in context. Its target is unknown. The data are from a study of cytomegalovirus exposure and HLA in healthy donors. The CDR3 is 15 amino acids. The germline V gene has CDR1 SEHNR and CDR2 FQNEAQ (reference sequence). The V end was cut by 6 bases, the J end by 1 base, with 15 bases between. Findings and caveats of the study: DRB1 showed the most TCR associations and HLA-C the fewest in a later analysis, as rates varied by HLA locus.

Amplification used 60 Vbeta primers and 13 Jbeta primers. TCRdb keeps only in-frame clones here, not all; method: immunoSEQ multiplex PCR. This table holds 120,000 or so clones, about four fifths found once. The source of this sequence is a man between 18 and 35 years old in good health and CMV-seronegative. Sequencing was carried out using PBMCs. This chain joins TRBV7-9 and TRBJ1-1; D gene unclear. CDR3 loop: CASSPGVGRNTEAFF. The DNA for the CDR3 is TGTGCCAGCAGTCCCGGGGTCGGACGGAACACTGAAGCTTTCTTT.